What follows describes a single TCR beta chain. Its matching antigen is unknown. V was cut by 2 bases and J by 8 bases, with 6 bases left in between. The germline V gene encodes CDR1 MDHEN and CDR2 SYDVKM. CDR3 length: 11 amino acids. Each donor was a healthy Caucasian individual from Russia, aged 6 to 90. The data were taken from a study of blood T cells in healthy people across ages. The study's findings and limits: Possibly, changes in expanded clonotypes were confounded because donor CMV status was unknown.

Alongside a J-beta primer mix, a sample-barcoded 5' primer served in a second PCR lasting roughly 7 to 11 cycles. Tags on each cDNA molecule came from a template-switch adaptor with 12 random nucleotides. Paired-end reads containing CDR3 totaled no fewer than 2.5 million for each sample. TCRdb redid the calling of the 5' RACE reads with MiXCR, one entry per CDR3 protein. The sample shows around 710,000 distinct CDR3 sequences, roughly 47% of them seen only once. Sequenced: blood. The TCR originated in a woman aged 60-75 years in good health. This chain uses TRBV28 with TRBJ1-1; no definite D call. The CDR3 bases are TGTGCCAGCAGTTTAAGGAGGGAAGCTTTCTTT. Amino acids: CASSLRREAFF.